These 19 T cell receptor beta chains were sequenced from one sample in a study of T cells in Graves' hyperthyroidism and ophthalmopathy. What was amplified from RNA transcripts were TCR beta CDR3 regions. The TCR CDR3 was amplified in a first-round RT-PCR using the HTBI primer set. TCRdb passed the multiplex PCR reads through MiXCR, listing each CDR3 protein once. Found here are 200,000 to 300,000 distinct CDR3 sequences, roughly 15% of them singletons; the top ten hold 25% to 30%. Sequencing used blood. Receptor source: a woman in her late teens or twenties with Graves' ophthalmopathy.

This clonotype was recorded at least ten times. This chain links TRBV5-1 with TRBJ2-1, with TRBD1 identical over 8 bases. The CDR3 contains 13 residues. Germline V gene lookup returns CDR1 SGHRS and CDR2 YFSETQ. J lost 9 bases, V lost 4 bases, and 6 bases had no gene match. CDR3 coding DNA: TGCGCCAGCAGCGAGACAGGGGCGGGTGAGCAGTTCTTC. Translating gives CASSETGAGEQFF.

In its sample, this clonotype was seen many times. V is TRBV13 and J is TRBJ2-1; 7 bases are shared with TRBD2. Germline V gives CDR1 PRHDT, CDR2 FYEKMQ (reference sequence). V trimming: 4 bases; J trimming: 12 bases; junction bases outside the gene matches: 6. The CDR3 is 12 residues long. The CDR3 reads CASSSPPGGQFF. The CDR3 DNA follows: TGTGCCAGCAGCTCGCCGCCGGGGGGGCAGTTCTTC.

This clonotype was picked up a small number of times. The V call is TRBV29-1, the J call TRBJ2-1; 12 nucleotides agree with TRBD2. There are 19 residues in the CDR3. The trim removed 6 bases at V and 6 bases at J, leaving 21 bases unmatched. CDR1 is SQVTM, CDR2 ANQGSEA, per germline. The CDR3 region is CSVSYPGTSGPTLGNEQFF. Here the CDR3 DNA reads TGCAGCGTCTCCTACCCCGGGACTAGCGGGCCCACCCTCGGCAATGAGCAGTTCTTC.

This clonotype was counted many times. The chain carries TRBV5-1 and TRBJ1-4; D ambiguous. Per germline, CDR1 SGHRS and CDR2 YFSETQ. The CDR3 has 13 residues. Trimming left V 4 bases short and J 0 bases short, with 4 bases between. CDR3 region: CASSVTTNEKLFF. DNA for the CDR3: TGCGCCAGCAGCGTTACAACTAATGAAAAACTGTTTTTT.

The table lists this clonotype with a few counts. This chain joins TRBV19 and TRBJ2-7; D not resolved. This CDR3 is 15 amino acids long. From germline, CDR1 is LNHDA and CDR2 SQIVND (reference sequence). V shed 11 bases and J shed 0 bases, with 20 bases lying between them. CDR3 region: CASRVFAKSSYEQYF. The CDR3 coding sequence is TGTGCCTCAAGGGTTTTTGCCAAGAGCTCCTACGAGCAGTACTTC.

This clonotype appeared once. This may come from a read error, since a much larger clone is one base off. The chain carries TRBV11-1 and TRBJ2-1, with 8 bases lining up with TRBD2. This CDR3 is built from 17 residues. Germline-derived CDR1 and CDR2 are SGHAT and FQDESV (reference sequence). The CDR3, as DNA: TGTGCCAGTAGTCAACCTCCGGGGGGGGGGCCCTACAATGAGCAGCTCTTC. Its translation is CASSQPPGGGPYNEQLF.

This clonotype was observed many times. This chain uses TRBV6-1 with TRBJ1-1; D remains unclear. With 6 bases removed from V and 1 base from J, the gap between germline ends came to 9 bases. CDR3 length equals 13 residues. The germline gives CDR1 MNHNS, CDR2 SASEGT. CDR3 in DNA: TGTGCCAGCAGACCTAAAGCGAACACTGAAGCTTTCTTT. Its translation is CASRPKANTEAFF.

This clonotype was seen a handful of times. This may be a read error: a much more frequent sequence differs by one nucleotide. The rearrangement uses TRBV20-1 and TRBJ2-7, with 8 positions matching TRBD1. This CDR3 has 14 amino acids. The germline gives CDR1 DFQATT, CDR2 SNEGSKA (reference sequence). Trimming cost V 4 bases and J 3 bases; bases outside gene matches: 8. The CDR3 DNA sequence: TGCAGTGCTATGAAGACAGGGGCCTTCTACGAGCAGTACTTC. Its protein is CSAMKTGAFYEQYF.

This clonotype was recorded at least ten times. The chain has TRBV28 and TRBJ1-5, with 8 bases matching TRBD1. The germline V gene encodes CDR1 MDHEN and CDR2 SYDVKM. The CDR3 sequence is 13 residues long. V gave up 6 bases and J gave up 7 bases; unmatched junction bases: 5. The CDR3 here is CASSPTGVQPQHF. DNA for the CDR3: TGTGCCAGCAGCCCGACAGGGGTACAGCCCCAGCATTTT. The full variable domain, rest sourced from reference TRBV28 and TRBJ1-5, is DVKVTQSSRYLVKRTGEKVFLECVQDMDHENMFWYRQDPGLGLRLIYFSYDVKMKEKGDIPEGYSVSREKKERFSLILESASTNQTSMYLCASSPTGVQPQHFGDGTRLSIL.

This clonotype occurred many times. The chain joins TRBV28 to TRBJ1-2; D is perhaps TRBD1 (5 bases). The germline gives CDR1 MDHEN, CDR2 SYDVKM. V was clipped by 6 bases and J by 2 bases, with 22 bases between them. CDR3 length equals 17 residues. The CDR3 protein is CASSPDVGVPANYGYTF. In DNA form, the CDR3 reads TGTGCCAGCAGCCCCGATGTGGGGGTTCCCGCCAACTATGGCTACACCTTC.

There are many counts of this clonotype. This chain links TRBV7-2 with TRBJ2-7; D could derive from TRBD1 or TRBD2 (5 bases each). This CDR3 is 17 amino acids long. Germline CDR1 SGHTA, CDR2 FQGNSA. The V end was cut by 6 bases, the J end by 3 bases, with 24 bases between. Here the CDR3 DNA reads TGTGCCAGCAGTCCCCCGGGGCGGGCGCCCCGAAGCTACGAGCAGTACTTC. Protein sequence: CASSPPGRAPRSYEQYF.

This clonotype was observed many times. The CDR3 DNA sequence: TGTGCCAGCGATAGAGGGGCTAGCGGGTTCACAGATACGCAGTATTTT. This translates into CASDRGASGFTDTQYF. The chain employs TRBV12-3 or TRBV12-4 and TRBJ2-3; 8 nucleotides align to TRBD2. V lost 8 bases, J lost 2 bases, and 12 bases stayed unmatched. The CDR3 has 16 amino acids.

This clonotype was seen repeatedly, ten times or more. The chain is built from TRBV7-9 and TRBJ2-3; no clear D gene. Trimming shortened V by 1 base and J by 2 bases, and 16 bases separated the two germline ends. Germline assignment: CDR1 SEHNR and CDR2 FQNEAQ (reference sequence). This CDR3 region has 17 residues. CDR3 region: CASSLDLYSPATDTQYF. The DNA of the CDR3 is TGTGCCAGCAGCTTAGATCTGTACTCCCCAGCCACAGATACGCAGTATTTT.

This clonotype was observed at least ten times. The chain combines TRBV5-5 with TRBJ2-3, with unresolved D. V was pared by 1 base and J by 0 bases, with 6 bases between. The CDR3 spans 14 residues. Germline lookup yields CDR1 SGHKS and CDR2 YYEKEE (reference sequence). As DNA, the CDR3 is TGTGCCAGCAGCTTGTACAGAAGCACAGATACGCAGTATTTT. Protein: CASSLYRSTDTQYF.

This clonotype was picked up many times. Sequence at one end of the junction differs from germline and may be a read error. This chain links TRBV12-3 or TRBV12-4 with TRBJ2-5; 7 bases match TRBD2. The CDR3 totals 12 residues. The CDR3 DNA reads TGTACCAGCGGGACTGATGCTGCAGCCCAGTACTTC. Translation gives CTSGTDAAAQYF.

This clonotype came up many times. The CDR3 nucleotides read TGTGCCAGCTCACCACGACAGCGGGAGACCCAGTACTTC. Amino acid sequence: CASSPRQRETQYF. This rearrangement joins TRBV18 to TRBJ2-5; D possibly uses TRBD1 or TRBD2 (5 bases each). This CDR3 has 13 amino acids. Germline CDR1 reads KGHSH; CDR2 reads LQKENI. With 1 base removed from V and 5 bases from J, the gap between germline ends came to 8 bases.

This clonotype was recorded at least ten times. The chain recombines TRBV11-2 with TRBJ1-3; 8 bases are a match to TRBD1. Germline loops: CDR1 SGHAT, CDR2 FQNNGV. Unmatched junction bases numbered 6, after V lost 5 bases and J lost 0 bases. There are 16 residues in the CDR3. CDR3 in DNA: TGTGCCAGCAGCCCGCAGGGGGCCAGCTCTGGAAACACCATATATTTT. This encodes CASSPQGASSGNTIYF. The complete variable domain, with remaining parts taken from reference TRBV11-2 and TRBJ1-3, reads EAGVAQSPRYKIIEKRQSVAFWCNPISGHATLYWYQQILGQGPKLLIQFQNNGVVDDSQLPKDRFSAERLKGVDSTLKIQPAKLEDSAVYLCASSPQGASSGNTIYFGEGSWLTVV.

The sample holds many counts of this clonotype. This rearrangement joins TRBV3-1 to TRBJ2-1, with D possibly being TRBD2 (6 bases). Deletions cut 0 bases from V and 9 bases from J, with 18 bases between. The CDR3 consists of 16 residues. Germline CDR1 reads LGHDT; CDR2 reads YNNKEL (reference sequence). CDR3: CASSQDYPSAGSEQFF. CDR3 nucleotide sequence: TGTGCCAGCAGCCAAGATTACCCCTCAGCCGGGAGTGAGCAGTTCTTC.

This chain uses TRBV6-9 with TRBJ2-7; a weak D match, TRBD1 (5 bases). The CDR3 consists of 17 residues. Trimming left V 3 bases short and J 3 bases short, with 21 bases between. The germline gives CDR1 MNHGY, CDR2 SVAAGI. CDR3 nucleotide sequence: TGTGCCAGCAGTTACCACCCCCAGGGTCTTAAATTCTACGAGCAGTACTTC. Translation: CASSYHPQGLKFYEQYF.